In its sample, the clone carrying this T cell receptor (beta chain) was seen many times. Its antigen remains unidentified. TCRdb itself ran the reads through MiXCR, one entry per CDR3 protein. Among under 350,000 distinct CDR3 sequences, around 10% were seen once, and the ten largest hold 2% to 3%. Looked up from germline, CDR1 is LNHDA and CDR2 is SQIVND (reference sequence). The CDR3 is 15 residues long. The germline V and J ends were trimmed by 4 bases and 0 bases, with 12 bases remaining between them. These data come from a study of T cell repertoires in cytomegalovirus infection. Across the whole study: Through public TCR beta signatures, both CMV infection and matching HLA type were indicated.

Findings and limits, study-wide: CMV carriers having the relevant HLA were flagged by cumulative public TCR beta family frequency. CMV-specific TCR beta clonotypes restricted by HLA-C dominated the ex vivo response.

Sequencing used PBMCs. The sequence came from a human donor in good health (CMV status not recorded). Some clones in this sample may be carry-over from other donors' samples. The rearrangement uses TRBV19 and TRBJ1-2; no definite D call. Written as DNA, the CDR3 is TGTGCCAGTAGTACCCGGCGGGAAGCTAACTATGGCTACACCTTC. It encodes CASSTRREANYGYTF. Based on the CDR3 plus reference TRBV19 and TRBJ1-2, the full variable domain is DGGITQSPKYLFRKEGQNVTLSCEQNLNHDAMYWYRQDPGQGLRLIYYSQIVNDFQKGDIAEGYSVSREKKESFPLTVTSAQKNPTAFYLCASSTRREANYGYTFGSGTRLTVV.